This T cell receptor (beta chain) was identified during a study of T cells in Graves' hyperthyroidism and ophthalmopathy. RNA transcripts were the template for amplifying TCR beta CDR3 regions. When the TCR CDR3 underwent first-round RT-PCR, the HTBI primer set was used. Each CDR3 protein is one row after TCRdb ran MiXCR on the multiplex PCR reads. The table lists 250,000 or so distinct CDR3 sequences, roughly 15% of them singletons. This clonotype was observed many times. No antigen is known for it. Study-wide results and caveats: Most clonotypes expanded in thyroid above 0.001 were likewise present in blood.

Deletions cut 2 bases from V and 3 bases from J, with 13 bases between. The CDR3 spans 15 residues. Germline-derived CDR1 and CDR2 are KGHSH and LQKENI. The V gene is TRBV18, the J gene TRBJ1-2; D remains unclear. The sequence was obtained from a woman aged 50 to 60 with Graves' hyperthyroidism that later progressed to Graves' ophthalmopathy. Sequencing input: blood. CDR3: CASSPEEEVDYGYTF. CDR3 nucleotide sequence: TGTGCCAGCTCACCAGAGGAGGAAGTTGACTATGGCTACACCTTC.